This entry lists 11 T cell receptor beta chains sequenced from one sample in a study of blood T cell repertoires in COVID-19. Using immunoSEQ multiplex PCR, the repertoire was profiled, and TCRdb retains in-frame clones only, with some absent. The sample gives 200,000 to 250,000 clones, roughly 86% of which show up once; around 1.5% is in the top ten. Sequenced material: peripheral blood. These receptors were collected from a woman aged 55-75 years who had recovered from COVID-19.

The rearrangement links TRBV23-1 to TRBJ2-7; D possibly corresponds to TRBD1 (5 bases). TRBV23-1 is placed among ORFs of uncertain function. The CDR3 runs 13 residues. Trimming removed 7 bases from V and 5 bases from J, with 15 bases in between. CDR3 nucleotides: TGCGCCAGCAAGGGGCAACTTAGGGACGAGCAGTACTTC. Protein sequence: CASKGQLRDEQYF.

The V gene is TRBV5-1, the J gene TRBJ1-2; weak D call: TRBD1 (6 bases). CDR1 is SGHRS and CDR2 is YFSETQ in the germline V gene. This CDR3 is built from 14 residues. Deletions cut 0 bases from V and 4 bases from J, with 10 bases between. CDR3 sequence (DNA): TGCGCCAGCAGCTTGGTTTTGGACAGCTATGGCTACACCTTC. Amino acid sequence: CASSLVLDSYGYTF.

V usage is TRBV27 and J usage is TRBJ2-1, with a possible D match to TRBD2 (6 bases). Germline V CDR1 and CDR2: MNHEY, SMNVEV (reference sequence). This CDR3 is built from 13 residues. Trimming cost V 8 bases and J 4 bases, with 12 bases left between them. The CDR3 protein is CASAFREYNEQFF. The CDR3 DNA reads as TGTGCCAGCGCTTTCCGGGAGTACAATGAGCAGTTCTTC.

The chain employs TRBV5-1 and TRBJ2-3; D perhaps matches TRBD1 (5 bases). Germline values: CDR1 SGHRS, CDR2 YFSETQ. Trimming took 0 bases from V and 13 from J, leaving 15 bases between them. The CDR3 length is 13 residues. The CDR3 bases are TGCGCCAGCAGCTTGGAGCCTTCAGGGATGAAGTATTTT. Encoded protein: CASSLEPSGMKYF.

The CDR3 is CASSLEAQVKETQYF. The CDR3 nucleotides read TGTGCCAGCAGCTTAGAGGCTCAGGTCAAAGAGACCCAGTACTTC. The chain employs TRBV7-2 and TRBJ2-5; no clear D gene. In germline, CDR1 is SGHTA, CDR2 FQGNSA. The germline V and J ends were trimmed by 1 base and 3 bases, with 12 bases remaining between them. The CDR3 has 15 amino acids.

The chain is built from TRBV10-3 and TRBJ2-5; 7 nucleotides agree with TRBD2. The CDR3 spans 15 residues. The germline CDR1 and CDR2 sequences are ENHRY and SYGVKD. V shed 0 bases, J shed 4 bases, and the junction held 5 bases outside the gene matches. The CDR3 nucleotides are TGTGCCATCAGTGAGTCGCGGACTAGTAGAGAGACCCAGTACTTC. As protein: CAISESRTSRETQYF.

This chain uses TRBV7-3 with TRBJ2-3; D possibly corresponds to TRBD2 (7 bases). V shed 1 base and J shed 5 bases, with 16 bases lying between them. CDR1 and CDR2 from the germline V gene are SGHTA and FQGTGA. This CDR3 has 16 amino acids. CDR3 DNA sequence: TGTGCCAGCAGCTTAATTGTGGGGGGGCCTGGAGATACGCAGTATTTT. This sequence encodes CASSLIVGGPGDTQYF.

This sequence joins TRBV15 and TRBJ2-7; 9 bases fit TRBD1. CDR3 length: 16 residues. Germline V CDR1 and CDR2: LNHNV, YYDKDF (reference sequence). J lost 2 bases, V lost 1 base, and 6 bases had no gene match. CDR3 in amino acids: CATSRVERQGAYEQYF. The DNA of the CDR3 is TGTGCCACCAGCAGAGTAGAGAGACAGGGGGCCTACGAGCAGTACTTC.

V usage is TRBV7-2 and J usage is TRBJ2-3; TRBD2 aligns across 9 bases. The length of the CDR3 is 19 residues. The junction had 12 bases not matched to a gene; V was cut back by 1 base and J by 1 base. Germline V gene lookup returns CDR1 SGHTA and CDR2 FQGNSA. The CDR3 bases are TGTGCCAGCAGCTTAGAGGTCCCCCCGCGGGGGGGCGGCACAGATACGCAGTATTTT. As protein: CASSLEVPPRGGGTDTQYF.

This chain uses TRBV2 with TRBJ2-7; the D is unclear. The CDR3 loop spans 14 amino acids. V shed 3 bases and J shed 2 bases, with 11 bases lying between them. CDR1 is SNHLY, CDR2 FYNNEI, per germline. This CDR3 is CASSDWQSPYEQYF. In DNA form, the CDR3 reads TGTGCCAGCAGTGACTGGCAATCACCCTACGAGCAGTACTTC.

The chain employs TRBV28 and TRBJ2-1; 8 nucleotides agree with TRBD2. The CDR3 has 15 residues. Germline assignment: CDR1 MDHEN and CDR2 SYDVKM. V shed 9 bases and J 5 bases; nucleotides not matched to a gene: 12. The CDR3 spells CASHVETSDHNEQFF. The CDR3 bases are TGTGCCAGTCATGTGGAGACTAGCGACCACAATGAGCAGTTCTTC.